Following are 5 T cell receptor beta chains from one sample sequenced in a study of shared clonotypes between healthy human individuals (dated by TCRdb to 2020 to 2022). Receptors were amplified or captured by the immunoSEQ multiplex PCR assay. TCRdb provides this immuneACCESS table in a form limited to in-frame rearrangements. Some clones are lacking; in checked studies, under half of them reflect an unresolved V gene, and why the rest are absent is not known. The sample profile shows roughly 2.4 million clones; roughly 95% of them were found once. The ten largest clones take up about 0.13% of the sample. The sequencing sample was made of naive CD4+ T cells sorted from blood. This sample's cell subset or site label indicates: CD45RA+ positively selected. These receptors all come from a man between 18 and 29 years old in good health.

The J gene is TRBJ2-2, the V gene TRBV18, with D maybe TRBD2 (5 bases). V was shortened by 1 base and J by 4 bases, with 13 bases between the two germline ends. Germline values: CDR1 KGHSH, CDR2 LQKENI. The CDR3 sequence is 16 residues long. The CDR3 here is CASSPQLGKTTGELFF. CDR3 nucleotides: TGTGCCAGCTCACCACAACTAGGAAAAACCACCGGGGAGCTGTTTTTT.

The J gene is TRBJ2-5, the V gene TRBV7-9; D is perhaps TRBD1 or TRBD2 (5 bases each). Deletions cut 5 bases from V and 5 bases from J, with 18 bases between. Germline assignment: CDR1 SEHNR and CDR2 FQNEAQ (reference sequence). CDR3 length equals 15 residues. CDR3 sequence reads: CASSPHRGVGETQYF. CDR3 DNA sequence: TGTGCCAGCAGCCCGCACAGAGGGGTGGGGGAGACCCAGTACTTC.

The V and J genes are TRBV5-4 and TRBJ2-7, with 7 bases fitting TRBD2. The ends lost 4 bases at V and 0 bases at J; junction bases unmatched: 4. There are 14 residues in the CDR3. The germline V gene has CDR1 SGHNT and CDR2 YYREEE (reference sequence). The CDR3: CASSRSGNSYEQYF. The CDR3 DNA reads TGTGCCAGCAGCCGCAGCGGGAACTCCTACGAGCAGTACTTC.

The V and J genes are TRBV27 and TRBJ2-7; a possible D gene is TRBD2 (5 bases). The V gene's germline CDR1 is MNHEY and CDR2 SMNVEV (reference sequence). CDR3 length: 14 amino acids. Trimming stripped 6 bases from V and 3 bases from J, with 15 bases between. Written as DNA, the CDR3 is TGTGCCAGCAGACCCGGGATTCTCCTCTACGAGCAGTACTTC. It specifies CASRPGILLYEQYF.

This clone was detected only a few times. The chain's CDR3 is CASSQGLLEGYTF. Written as DNA, the CDR3 is TGTGCCAGCAGTCAGGGACTGCTGGAGGGCTACACCTTC. The chain carries TRBV28 and TRBJ1-2; a possible D gene is TRBD1 (5 bases). Germline assignment: CDR1 MDHEN and CDR2 SYDVKM. V was trimmed by 5 bases and J by 8 bases, leaving 15 bases between them. The CDR3 is 13 amino acids.